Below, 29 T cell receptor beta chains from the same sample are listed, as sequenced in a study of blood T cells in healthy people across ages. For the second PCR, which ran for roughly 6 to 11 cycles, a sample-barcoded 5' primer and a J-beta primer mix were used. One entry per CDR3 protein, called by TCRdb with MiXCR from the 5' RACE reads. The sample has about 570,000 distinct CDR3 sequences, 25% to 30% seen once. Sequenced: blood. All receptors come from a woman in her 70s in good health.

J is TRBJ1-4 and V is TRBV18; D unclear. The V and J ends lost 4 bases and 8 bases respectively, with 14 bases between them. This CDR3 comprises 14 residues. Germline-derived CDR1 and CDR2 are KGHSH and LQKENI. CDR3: CASSRDAIGEKLFF. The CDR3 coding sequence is TGTGCCAGCTCACGCGACGCCATAGGGGAAAAACTGTTTTTT.

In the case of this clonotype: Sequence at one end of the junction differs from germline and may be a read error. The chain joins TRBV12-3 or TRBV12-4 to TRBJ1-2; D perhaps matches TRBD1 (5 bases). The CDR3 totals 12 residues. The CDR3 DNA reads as TGTGCCAGCAGTTTGGGGCAGAATGGCTACGCCTTC. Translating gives CASSLGQNGYAF.

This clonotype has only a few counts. CDR3 protein: CASSFVDSQETQYF. CDR3 bases: TGCGCCAGCAGCTTTGTCGACAGTCAAGAGACCCAGTACTTC. V and J are TRBV5-1 and TRBJ2-5, with D possibly matching TRBD1 (5 bases). This CDR3 is built from 14 residues. CDR1 is SGHRS, CDR2 YFSETQ, per germline. The germline V and J ends were trimmed by 2 bases and 2 bases, with 10 bases remaining between them. The full variable domain, rest sourced from reference TRBV5-1 and TRBJ2-5, is KAGVTQTPRYLIKTRGQQVTLSCSPISGHRSVSWYQQTPGQGLQFLFEYFSETQRNKGNFPGRFSGRQFSNSRSEMNVSTLELGDSALYLCASSFVDSQETQYFGPGTRLLVL.

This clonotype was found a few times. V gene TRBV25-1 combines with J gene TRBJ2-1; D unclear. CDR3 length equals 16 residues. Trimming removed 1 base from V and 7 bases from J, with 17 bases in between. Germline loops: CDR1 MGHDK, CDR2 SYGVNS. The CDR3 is CASSESSATGWNEQFF. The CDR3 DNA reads TGTGCCAGCAGTGAATCGAGCGCTACGGGTTGGAATGAGCAGTTCTTC. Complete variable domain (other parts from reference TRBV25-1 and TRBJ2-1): EADIYQTPRYLVIGTGKKITLECSQTMGHDKMYWYQQDPGMELHLIHYSYGVNSTEKGDLSSESTVSRIRTEHFPLTLESARPSHTSQYLCASSESSATGWNEQFFGPGTRLTVL.

The CDR3 loop is CASSFGIDYQPQHF. In DNA, the CDR3 is TGTGCCAGCAGTTTCGGAATCGACTATCAGCCCCAGCATTTT. The chain employs TRBV12-3 or TRBV12-4 and TRBJ1-5; unclear D gene. V was clipped by 3 bases and J by 5 bases, with 11 bases between them. The CDR3 length is 14 residues.

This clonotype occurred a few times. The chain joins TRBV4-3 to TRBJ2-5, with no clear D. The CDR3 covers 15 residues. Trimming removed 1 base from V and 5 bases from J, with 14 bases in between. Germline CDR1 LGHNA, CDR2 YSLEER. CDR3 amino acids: CASSQAATWLETQYF. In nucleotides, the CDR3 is TGCGCCAGCAGCCAAGCAGCGACTTGGCTGGAGACCCAGTACTTC.

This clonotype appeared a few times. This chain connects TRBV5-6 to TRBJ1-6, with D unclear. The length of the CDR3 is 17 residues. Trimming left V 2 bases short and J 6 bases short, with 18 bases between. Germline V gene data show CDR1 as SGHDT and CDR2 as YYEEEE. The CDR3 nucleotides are TGTGCCAGCAGCTTCGACCGGGTCGCCCTCCTTAATTCACCCCTCCACTTT. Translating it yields CASSFDRVALLNSPLHF.

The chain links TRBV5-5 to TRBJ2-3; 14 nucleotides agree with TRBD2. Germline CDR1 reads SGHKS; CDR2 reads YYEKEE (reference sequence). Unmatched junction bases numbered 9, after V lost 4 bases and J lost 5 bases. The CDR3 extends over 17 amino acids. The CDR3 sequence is CASSQGLAGGTGDTQYF. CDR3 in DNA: TGTGCCAGCAGCCAAGGACTAGCGGGGGGAACAGGAGATACGCAGTATTTT.

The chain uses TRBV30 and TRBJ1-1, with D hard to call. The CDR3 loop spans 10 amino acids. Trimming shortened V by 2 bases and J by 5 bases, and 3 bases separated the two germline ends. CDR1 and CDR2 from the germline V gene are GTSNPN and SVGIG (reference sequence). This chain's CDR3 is CAWSLTEAFF. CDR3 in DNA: TGTGCCTGGAGTCTGACTGAAGCTTTCTTT.

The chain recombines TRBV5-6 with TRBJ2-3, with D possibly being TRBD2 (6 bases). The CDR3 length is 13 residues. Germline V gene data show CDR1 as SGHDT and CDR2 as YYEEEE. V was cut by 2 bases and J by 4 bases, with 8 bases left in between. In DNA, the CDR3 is TGTGCCAGCAGCTTTACTAGCCCAGATACGCAGTATTTT. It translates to CASSFTSPDTQYF.

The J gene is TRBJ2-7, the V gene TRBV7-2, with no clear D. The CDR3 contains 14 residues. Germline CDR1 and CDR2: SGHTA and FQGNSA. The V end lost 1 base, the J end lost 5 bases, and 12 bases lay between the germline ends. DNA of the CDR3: TGTGCCAGCAGCTTAGATGGCACCCTCGACGAGCAGTACTTC. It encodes CASSLDGTLDEQYF.

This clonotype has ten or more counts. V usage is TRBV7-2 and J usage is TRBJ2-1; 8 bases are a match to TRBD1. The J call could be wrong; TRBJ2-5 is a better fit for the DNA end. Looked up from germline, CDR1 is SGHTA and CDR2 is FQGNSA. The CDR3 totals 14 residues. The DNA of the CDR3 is TGTGCCAGCAGCTTAGGACAGGGGTGGGAGACCCAGTACTTC. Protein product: CASSLGQGWETQYF.

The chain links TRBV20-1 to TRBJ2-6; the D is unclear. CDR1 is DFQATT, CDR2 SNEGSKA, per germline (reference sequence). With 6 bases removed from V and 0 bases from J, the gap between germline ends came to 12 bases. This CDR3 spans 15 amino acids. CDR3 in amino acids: CSAISGISGANVLTF. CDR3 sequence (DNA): TGCAGTGCCATTAGTGGGATCTCTGGGGCCAACGTCCTGACTTTC.

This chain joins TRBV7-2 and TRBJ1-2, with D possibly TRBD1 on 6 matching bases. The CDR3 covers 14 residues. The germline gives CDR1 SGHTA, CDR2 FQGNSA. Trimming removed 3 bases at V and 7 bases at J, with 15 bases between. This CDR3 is CASSLSGTTSGYTF. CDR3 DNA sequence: TGTGCCAGCAGCTTGTCAGGGACAACCTCTGGCTACACCTTC.

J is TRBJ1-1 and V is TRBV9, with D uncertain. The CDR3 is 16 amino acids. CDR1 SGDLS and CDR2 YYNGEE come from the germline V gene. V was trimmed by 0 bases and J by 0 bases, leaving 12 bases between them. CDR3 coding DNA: TGTGCCAGCAGCGTAGGGGATATGGGGTTGAACACTGAAGCTTTCTTT. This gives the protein CASSVGDMGLNTEAFF. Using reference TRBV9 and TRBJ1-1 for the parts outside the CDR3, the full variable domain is DSGVTQTPKHLITATGQRVTLRCSPRSGDLSVYWYQQSLDQGLQFLIQYYNGEERAKGNILERFSAQQFPDLHSELNLSSLELGDSALYFCASSVGDMGLNTEAFFGQGTRLTVV.

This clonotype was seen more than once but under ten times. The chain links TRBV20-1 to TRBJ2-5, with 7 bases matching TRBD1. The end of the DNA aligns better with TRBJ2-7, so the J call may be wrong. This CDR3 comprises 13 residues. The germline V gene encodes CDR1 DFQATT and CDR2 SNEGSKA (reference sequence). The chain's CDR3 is CSVRDSLAYEQYF. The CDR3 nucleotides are TGCAGTGTTCGGGACAGCCTCGCCTACGAGCAGTACTTC.

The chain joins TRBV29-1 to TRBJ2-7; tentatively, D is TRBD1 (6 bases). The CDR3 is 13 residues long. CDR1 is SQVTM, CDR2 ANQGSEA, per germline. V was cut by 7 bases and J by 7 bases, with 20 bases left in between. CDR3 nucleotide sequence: TGCAGCGCTTACAGGGCCAGAATGGGGGAGCAGTACTTC. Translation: CSAYRARMGEQYF.

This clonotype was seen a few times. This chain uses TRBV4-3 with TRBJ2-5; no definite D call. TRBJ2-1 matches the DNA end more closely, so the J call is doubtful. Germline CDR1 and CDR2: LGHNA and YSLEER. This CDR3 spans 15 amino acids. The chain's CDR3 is CASSQDFFSGNEQFF. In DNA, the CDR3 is TGCGCCAGCAGCCAAGATTTCTTTTCTGGCAATGAGCAGTTCTTC.

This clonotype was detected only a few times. This CDR3 is CAISGGTASGNTIYF. The CDR3 nucleotides read TGTGCCATCAGTGGAGGGACAGCGTCTGGAAACACCATATATTTT. The chain links TRBV10-3 to TRBJ1-3; 7 positions agree with TRBD1. With V trimmed by 4 bases and J by 1 base, 4 bases remained unmatched. There are 15 residues in the CDR3. Germline V gives CDR1 ENHRY, CDR2 SYGVKD.

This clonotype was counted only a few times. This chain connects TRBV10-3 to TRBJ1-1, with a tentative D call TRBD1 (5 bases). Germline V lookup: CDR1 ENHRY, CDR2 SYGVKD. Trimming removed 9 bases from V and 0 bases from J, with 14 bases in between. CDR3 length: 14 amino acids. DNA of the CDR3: TGTGCCATATGCCCCGGACAACTGAACACTGAAGCTTTCTTT. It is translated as CAICPGQLNTEAFF.

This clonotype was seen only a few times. In DNA form, the CDR3 reads TGCGCCAGCAGCTTTGGGACGGGACTAGCGGGGAGCTCCTACAATGAGCAGTTCTTC. Protein product: CASSFGTGLAGSSYNEQFF. This sequence joins TRBV5-1 and TRBJ2-1, with TRBD2 matching over 13 bases. Trimming took 2 bases from V and 0 from J; bases not matched to a gene: 8. The CDR3 loop spans 19 amino acids. Germline-derived CDR1 and CDR2 are SGHRS and YFSETQ.

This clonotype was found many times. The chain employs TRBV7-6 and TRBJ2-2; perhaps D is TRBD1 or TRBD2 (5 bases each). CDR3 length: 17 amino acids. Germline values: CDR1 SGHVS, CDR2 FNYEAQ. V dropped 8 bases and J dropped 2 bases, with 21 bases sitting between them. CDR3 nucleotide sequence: TGTGCCAGCGCGCCCAGAGTGGGGGTGATTAACACCGGGGAGCTGTTTTTT. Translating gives CASAPRVGVINTGELFF.

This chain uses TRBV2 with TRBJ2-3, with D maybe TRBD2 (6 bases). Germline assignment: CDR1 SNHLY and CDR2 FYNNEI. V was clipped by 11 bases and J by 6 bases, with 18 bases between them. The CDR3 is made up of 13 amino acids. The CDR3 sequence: CAGKRDFLDTQYF. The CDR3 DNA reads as TGTGCCGGCAAAAGGGACTTTCTCGATACGCAGTATTTT.

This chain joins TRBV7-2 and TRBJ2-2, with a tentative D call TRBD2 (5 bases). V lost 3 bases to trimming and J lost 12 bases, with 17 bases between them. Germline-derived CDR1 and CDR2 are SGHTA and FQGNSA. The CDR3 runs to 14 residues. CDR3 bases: TGTGCCAGCAGCTTGCAGCTTGAGGGAGTGAAGCTGTTTTTT. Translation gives CASSLQLEGVKLFF.

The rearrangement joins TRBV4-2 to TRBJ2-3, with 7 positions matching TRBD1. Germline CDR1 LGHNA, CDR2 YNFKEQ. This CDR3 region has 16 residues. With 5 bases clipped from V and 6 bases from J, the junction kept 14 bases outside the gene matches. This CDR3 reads CASSMKPQGRPDTQYF. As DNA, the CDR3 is TGTGCCAGCAGCATGAAACCACAGGGGAGACCGGATACGCAGTATTTT.

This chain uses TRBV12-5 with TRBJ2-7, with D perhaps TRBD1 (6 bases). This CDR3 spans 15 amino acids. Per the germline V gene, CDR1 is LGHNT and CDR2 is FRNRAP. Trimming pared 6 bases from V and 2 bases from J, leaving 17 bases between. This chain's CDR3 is CASGRHGQSTYEQYF. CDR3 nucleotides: TGTGCTAGTGGCCGCCACGGACAGAGCACCTACGAGCAGTACTTC.

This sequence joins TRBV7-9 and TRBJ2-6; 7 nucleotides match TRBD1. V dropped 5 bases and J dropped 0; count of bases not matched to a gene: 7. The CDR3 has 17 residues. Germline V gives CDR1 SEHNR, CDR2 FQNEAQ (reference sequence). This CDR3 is CASSRSGQFSGANVLTF. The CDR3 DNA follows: TGTGCCAGCAGCAGATCGGGACAGTTCTCTGGGGCCAACGTCCTGACTTTC.

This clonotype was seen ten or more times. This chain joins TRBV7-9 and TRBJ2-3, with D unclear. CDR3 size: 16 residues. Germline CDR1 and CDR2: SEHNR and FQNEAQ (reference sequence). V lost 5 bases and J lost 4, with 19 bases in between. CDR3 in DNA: TGTGCCAGCAGCCCATCTTGGGCCGTAGGATCAGATACGCAGTATTTT. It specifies CASSPSWAVGSDTQYF.

The DNA of the CDR3 is TGCAGCTCCAGGAGGGGACAGAACACTGAAGCTTTCTTT. This translates into CSSRRGQNTEAFF. The chain employs TRBV29-1 and TRBJ1-1; D perhaps matches TRBD1 (6 bases). The length of the CDR3 is 13 residues. V was shortened by 8 bases and J by 1 base, with 14 bases between the two germline ends. Germline assignment: CDR1 SQVTM and CDR2 ANQGSEA.